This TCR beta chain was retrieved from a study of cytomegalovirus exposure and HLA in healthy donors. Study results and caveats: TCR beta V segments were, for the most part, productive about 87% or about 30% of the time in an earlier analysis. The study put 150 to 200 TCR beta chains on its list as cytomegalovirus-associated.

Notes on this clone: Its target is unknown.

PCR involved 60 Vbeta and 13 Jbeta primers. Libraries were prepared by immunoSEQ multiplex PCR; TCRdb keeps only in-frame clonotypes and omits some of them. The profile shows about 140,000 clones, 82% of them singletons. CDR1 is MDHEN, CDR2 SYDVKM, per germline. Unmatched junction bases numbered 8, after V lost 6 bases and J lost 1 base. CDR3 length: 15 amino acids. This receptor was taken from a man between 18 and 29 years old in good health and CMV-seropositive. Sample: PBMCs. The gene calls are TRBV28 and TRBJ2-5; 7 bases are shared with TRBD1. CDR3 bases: TGTGCCAGCAGGTCAGGACACAGGGGCCAAGAGACCCAGTACTTC. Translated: CASRSGHRGQETQYF. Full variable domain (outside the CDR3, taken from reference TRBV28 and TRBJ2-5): DVKVTQSSRYLVKRTGEKVFLECVQDMDHENMFWYRQDPGLGLRLIYFSYDVKMKEKGDIPEGYSVSREKKERFSLILESASTNQTSMYLCASRSGHRGQETQYFGPGTRLLVL.